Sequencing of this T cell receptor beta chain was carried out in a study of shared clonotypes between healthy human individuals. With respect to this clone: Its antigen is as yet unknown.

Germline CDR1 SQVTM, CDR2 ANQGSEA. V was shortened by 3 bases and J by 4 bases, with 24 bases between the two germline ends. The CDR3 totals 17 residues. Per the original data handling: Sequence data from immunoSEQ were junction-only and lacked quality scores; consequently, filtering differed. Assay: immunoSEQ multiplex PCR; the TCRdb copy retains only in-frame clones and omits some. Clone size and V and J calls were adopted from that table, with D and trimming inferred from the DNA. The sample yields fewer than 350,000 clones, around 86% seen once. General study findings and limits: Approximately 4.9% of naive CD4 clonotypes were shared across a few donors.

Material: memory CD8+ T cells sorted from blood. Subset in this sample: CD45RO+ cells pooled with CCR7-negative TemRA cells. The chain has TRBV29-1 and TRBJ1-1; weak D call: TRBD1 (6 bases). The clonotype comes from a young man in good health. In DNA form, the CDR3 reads TGCAGCGTTGACCTACCATGGGCGACAAGGGGGACCACTGAAGCTTTCTTT. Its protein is CSVDLPWATRGTTEAFF. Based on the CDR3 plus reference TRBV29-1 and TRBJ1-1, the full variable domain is SAVISQKPSRDICQRGTSLTIQCQVDSQVTMMFWYRQQPGQSLTLIATANQGSEATYESGFVIDKFPISRPNLTFSTLTVSNMSPEDSSIYLCSVDLPWATRGTTEAFFGQGTRLTVV.